The present entry profiles one TCR beta chain with its context. Its antigen is undetermined. Unstimulated regulatory T cells (CD4+CD25+CD127-), CD4+CD25- non-regulatory cells, CD4 and CD8 cells were FACS-sorted from thawed PBMCs. Germline V gives CDR1 GTSNPN, CDR2 SVGIG (reference sequence). V was clipped by 4 bases and J by 4 bases; unmatched bases: 11. The CDR3 runs 16 residues. Method: immunoSEQ multiplex PCR; TCRdb's copy keeps in-frame clones and lacks some. Of about 120,000 clones listed, 92% are singletons. This entry is derived from a study of Tregs in tolerant kidney transplant recipients. Overall study findings and caveats: Biological reproducibility was not directly addressed, but technical replication error appeared minimal.

The sample was CD4+ T cells from blood. This sequence joins TRBV30 and TRBJ2-3; 10 bases agree with TRBD2. The clonotype comes from a human donor in good health. The CDR3 sequence: CAWTIGLAGAADTQYF. The CDR3 nucleotides read TGTGCCTGGACTATAGGGCTAGCGGGAGCTGCAGATACGCAGTATTTT.